What follows are 28 T cell receptor beta chains derived from one specimen sequenced in a study of cytomegalovirus exposure and HLA in healthy donors. PCR used 60 Vbeta primers and 13 Jbeta primers. Libraries were prepared by immunoSEQ multiplex PCR; TCRdb keeps only in-frame clonotypes and omits some of them. The table has under 300,000 clones, approximately 85% seen once. What was sequenced was PBMCs. These receptors all stem from a woman aged 40-49 years in good health and CMV-seropositive.

The chain couples TRBV5-5 to TRBJ1-1; 10 bases are shared with TRBD1. Trimming at V came to 2 bases and at J to 3 bases, leaving 4 bases not matched to a gene. Per germline, CDR1 SGHKS and CDR2 YYEKEE (reference sequence). The CDR3 sequence is 15 residues long. Here the CDR3 reads CASSLTGTGDTEAFF. In DNA, the CDR3 is TGTGCCAGCAGCTTAACCGGGACAGGGGACACTGAAGCTTTCTTT.

Here the CDR3 reads CASSLFGRGSTSPLHF. The DNA for the CDR3 is TGTGCCAGCAGTTTATTCGGCAGGGGATCCACTTCACCCCTCCACTTT. V gene TRBV27 combines with J gene TRBJ1-6, with D maybe TRBD1 (6 bases). This CDR3 is 16 amino acids long. Germline assignment: CDR1 MNHEY and CDR2 SMNVEV (reference sequence). V lost 1 base and J 9 bases, leaving 16 bases between the germline ends.

In this sample, this clone turned up a few times. The chain has TRBV10-3 and TRBJ2-3, with D possibly TRBD2 on 5 matching bases. The CDR3 totals 16 residues. Germline CDR1 reads ENHRY; CDR2 reads SYGVKD. Trimming pared 6 bases from V and 3 bases from J, leaving 19 bases between. Written as DNA, the CDR3 is TGTGCCATCAGCCTAAAAAGCGTTGGAGGTACAGATACGCAGTATTTT. Translated: CAISLKSVGGTDTQYF.

With regard to this clone: At one end the junction does not follow the germline gene, possibly because of a read error. This rearrangement joins TRBV2 to TRBJ1-5; perhaps TRBD1 as D (6 bases). The CDR3 consists of 12 residues. The germline V gene has CDR1 SNHLY and CDR2 FYNNEI. This chain's CDR3 is CASSENGDTTRF. CDR3 in DNA: TGTGCCAGCAGTGAAAACGGGGACACCACCAGATTT.

The CDR3 is CASSSPPSGRSDTQYF. The CDR3 bases are TGTGCCAGCAGTTCCCCGCCTAGCGGGAGGTCTGATACGCAGTATTTT. V usage is TRBV6-7 and J usage is TRBJ2-3, with 11 bases fitting TRBD2. TRBV6-7 is reported as an ORF; its role is uncertain. The CDR3 has 16 residues. J was trimmed by 6 bases and V by 4 bases; bases with no gene match: 9.

As regards this clone: Other nucleotide sequences from this sample produce the same CDR3. V usage is TRBV4-1 and J usage is TRBJ2-2; D is ambiguous. Trimming cost V 4 bases and J 0 bases, with 12 bases left between them. The CDR3 is 16 amino acids. Germline loops: CDR1 MGHRA, CDR2 YSYEKL. The CDR3: CASSPSGLPNTGELFF. Written as DNA, the CDR3 is TGCGCCAGCAGCCCCAGTGGTCTTCCGAACACCGGGGAGCTGTTTTTT.

This clone was observed a single time. The rearrangement uses TRBV4-2 and TRBJ2-7; perhaps TRBD2 as D (6 bases). The V and J ends lost 4 bases and 4 bases respectively, with 23 bases between them. CDR1 and CDR2 (germline): LGHNA, YNFKEQ. This CDR3 contains 17 residues. CDR3 bases: TGTGCCAGCAGCCGGGCAGCTGGCGGGGCGCTGGGATACGAGCAGTACTTC. As protein: CASSRAAGGALGYEQYF.

This clone appeared a single time. This chain connects TRBV7-9 to TRBJ1-5, with D hard to call. CDR3 length equals 15 residues. Trimming left V 5 bases short and J 0 bases short, with 11 bases between. Germline values: CDR1 SEHNR, CDR2 FQNEAQ (reference sequence). Here the CDR3 reads CASSRSGDSNQPQHF. In DNA form, the CDR3 reads TGTGCCAGCAGCCGATCCGGGGATAGCAATCAGCCCCAGCATTTT.

This chain links TRBV7-9 with TRBJ2-7; TRBD1 is a possible D gene (6 bases). With 5 bases removed from V and 3 bases from J, the gap between germline ends came to 14 bases. Per the germline V gene, CDR1 is SEHNR and CDR2 is FQNEAQ (reference sequence). The CDR3 extends over 14 amino acids. CDR3 loop: CASSPQGPVYEQYF. The CDR3 DNA sequence: TGTGCCAGCAGCCCACAGGGACCGGTCTACGAGCAGTACTTC.

The J gene is TRBJ1-2, the V gene TRBV5-1, with 8 bases identical to TRBD1. The CDR3 spans 13 residues. Germline CDR1 reads SGHRS; CDR2 reads YFSETQ. V gave up 3 bases and J gave up 7 bases; unmatched junction bases: 5. CDR3 DNA: TGCGCCAGCAGCTCAGACAGGGGCGGTGGCTACACCTTC. This gives the protein CASSSDRGGGYTF.

The chain recombines TRBV7-8 with TRBJ1-1; 7 positions agree with TRBD1. Germline V lookup: CDR1 SGHVS, CDR2 FQNEAQ. Trimming at V came to 1 base and at J to 8 bases, leaving 4 bases not matched to a gene. The CDR3 is 13 residues long. DNA of the CDR3: TGTGCCAGCAGCTTAGACAGGGGAAGAGAAGCTTTCTTT. Translating gives CASSLDRGREAFF. Full variable domain (rest looked up from reference TRBV7-8 and TRBJ1-1): GAGVSQSPRYKVAKRGQDVALRCDPISGHVSLFWYQQALGQGPEFLTYFQNEAQLDKSGLPSDRFFAERPEGSVSTLKIQRTQQEDSAVYLCASSLDRGREAFFGQGTRLTVV.

The gene calls are TRBV2 and TRBJ1-1; D is perhaps TRBD1 (5 bases). V dropped 6 bases and J dropped 14 bases, with 25 bases sitting between them. Germline assignment: CDR1 SNHLY and CDR2 FYNNEI. CDR3 length: 14 residues. CDR3 in amino acids: CASSPTLGEEWAFF. CDR3 coding DNA: TGTGCCAGCAGCCCTACCTTAGGGGAGGAATGGGCGTTCTTT.

This CDR3 is CASWGGDISGANVLTF. CDR3 nucleotides: TGTGCCAGCTGGGGGGGCGATATTTCTGGGGCCAACGTCCTGACTTTC. The genes are TRBV19 and TRBJ2-6; TRBD2 might be the D (7 bases). V was pared by 9 bases and J by 1 base, with 16 bases between. The CDR3 consists of 16 residues. Per the germline V gene, CDR1 is LNHDA and CDR2 is SQIVND (reference sequence).

V is TRBV7-2 and J is TRBJ2-1; tentatively, D is TRBD2 (6 bases). CDR1 SGHTA and CDR2 FQGNSA come from the germline V gene. Trimming pared 1 base from V and 4 bases from J, leaving 11 bases between. The CDR3 is 15 amino acids. The CDR3 DNA sequence: TGTGCCAGCAGCTTAGATGGGGGGAGTTACAATGAGCAGTTCTTC. It yields the protein CASSLDGGSYNEQFF.

J is TRBJ2-2 and V is TRBV11-1, with a possible D match to TRBD2 (6 bases). V was clipped by 5 bases and J by 1 base, with 8 bases between them. The CDR3 runs 14 residues. Germline CDR1 reads SGHAT; CDR2 reads FQDESV (reference sequence). DNA for the CDR3: TGTGCCAGCAGCCGGGACTTGAACACCGGGGAGCTGTTTTTT. Translating gives CASSRDLNTGELFF. Combining the CDR3 with reference TRBV11-1 and TRBJ2-2 gives the whole variable domain EAEVAQSPRYKITEKSQAVAFWCDPISGHATLYWYRQILGQGPELLVQFQDESVVDDSQLPKDRFSAERLKGVDSTLKIQPAELGDSAMYLCASSRDLNTGELFFGEGSRLTVL.

V usage is TRBV5-6 and J usage is TRBJ1-2; D not certain. In germline, CDR1 is SGHDT, CDR2 YYEEEE. V lost 4 bases, J lost 3 bases, and 13 bases lay in between. The CDR3 consists of 14 residues. This chain's CDR3 is CASSEYSADYGYTF. The CDR3, as DNA: TGTGCCAGCAGCGAGTACTCAGCGGACTATGGCTACACCTTC. Full variable domain (missing parts from reference TRBV5-6 and TRBJ1-2): DAGVTQSPTHLIKTRGQQVTLRCSPKSGHDTVSWYQQALGQGPQFIFQYYEEEERQRGNFPDRFSGHQFPNYSSELNVNALLLGDSALYLCASSEYSADYGYTFGSGTRLTVV.

This clone was recorded once. The chain has TRBV10-3 and TRBJ1-5, with 8 bases matching TRBD1. The trim removed 11 bases at V and 5 bases at J, leaving 8 bases unmatched. Germline V CDR1 and CDR2: ENHRY, SYGVKD. The CDR3 runs 13 residues. The CDR3 sequence is CAVGGQGDQPQHF. In DNA form, the CDR3 reads TGTGCCGTAGGAGGACAGGGAGATCAGCCCCAGCATTTT.

This clone was picked up one time. V and J are TRBV5-1 and TRBJ2-3; D call uncertain. The V end lost 7 bases, the J end lost 2 bases, and 8 bases lay between the germline ends. The CDR3 consists of 12 residues. The germline gives CDR1 SGHRS, CDR2 YFSETQ. The CDR3 region is CASSVFTDTQYF. The CDR3 DNA reads TGCGCCAGCTCTGTCTTCACAGATACGCAGTATTTT.

The CDR3 DNA sequence: TGTGCCAGCAGCCTGGGGACAGGGGGTCTCTACAATGAGCAGTTCTTC. It encodes CASSLGTGGLYNEQFF. V usage is TRBV2 and J usage is TRBJ2-1; 11 positions match TRBD1. Trimming at V came to 6 bases and at J to 3 bases, leaving 7 bases not matched to a gene. Germline V gives CDR1 SNHLY, CDR2 FYNNEI. CDR3 length equals 16 residues.

V gene TRBV11-1 combines with J gene TRBJ1-1, with D unresolved. Germline V gives CDR1 SGHAT, CDR2 FQDESV (reference sequence). CDR3 length equals 13 residues. Trimming shortened V by 1 base and J by 10 bases, and 13 bases separated the two germline ends. The CDR3 is CASSLVKLGGAFF. CDR3 DNA sequence: TGTGCCAGCAGCTTAGTTAAATTGGGAGGAGCTTTCTTT.

This chain connects TRBV27 to TRBJ2-5, with 13 bases lining up with TRBD2. CDR3 length equals 16 residues. Germline values: CDR1 MNHEY, CDR2 SMNVEV (reference sequence). V was clipped by 5 bases and J by 1 base; unmatched bases: 4. CDR3 bases: TGTGCCAGCAGTCCCCGGACTAGCGGGAGCCAAGAGACCCAGTACTTC. This gives the protein CASSPRTSGSQETQYF.

The chain employs TRBV28 and TRBJ1-1; TRBD1 matches 7 bases. The CDR3 spans 15 residues. Losses at the gene ends were 2 bases for V and 0 bases for J; bases not matched to a gene: 3. Germline V CDR1 and CDR2: MDHEN, SYDVKM. As DNA, the CDR3 is TGTGCCAGCAGTTTACCGGGACAGATGAACACTGAAGCTTTCTTT. Translation: CASSLPGQMNTEAFF.

The table lists this clone with a few counts. This sequence joins TRBV18 and TRBJ1-6; D is perhaps TRBD1 (5 bases). Trimming cost V 2 bases and J 6 bases, with 8 bases left between them. Germline assignment: CDR1 KGHSH and CDR2 LQKENI. The CDR3 extends over 14 amino acids. Here the CDR3 DNA reads TGTGCCAGCTCACCATGGCAGGGTAATTCACCCCTCCACTTT. Translated: CASSPWQGNSPLHF.

The V call is TRBV20-1, the J call TRBJ2-2, with D unclear. Trimming stripped 5 bases from V and 7 bases from J, with 8 bases between. Germline loops: CDR1 DFQATT, CDR2 SNEGSKA (reference sequence). The CDR3 loop spans 11 amino acids. In nucleotides, the CDR3 is TGCAGTGCTTCCACCGGCGGGGAGCTGTTTTTT. Translating it yields CSASTGGELFF.

This chain joins TRBV29-1 and TRBJ2-5, with a tentative D call TRBD2 (6 bases). Trimming pared 2 bases from V and 3 bases from J, leaving 16 bases between. CDR1 is SQVTM and CDR2 is ANQGSEA in the germline V gene. The CDR3 sequence is 15 residues long. CDR3 DNA sequence: TGCAGCGTTGAAACTAGCAGAGGTCGAGAAGAGACCCAGTACTTC. This translates into CSVETSRGREETQYF.

The V gene is TRBV28, the J gene TRBJ2-2; 10 bases align to TRBD1. CDR1 and CDR2 (germline): MDHEN, SYDVKM. Trimming cost V 6 bases and J 7 bases; bases outside gene matches: 5. The CDR3 length is 14 residues. CDR3 sequence (DNA): TGTGCCAGCAGCACCGGGACAGGGGTCGGGGAGCTGTTTTTT. Translated, it gives CASSTGTGVGELFF.

V gene TRBV7-8 combines with J gene TRBJ2-7, with 13 bases matching TRBD2. Per the germline V gene, CDR1 is SGHVS and CDR2 is FQNEAQ. After removal of 5 bases from V and 2 bases from J, the junction contained 15 bases not matched to a gene. The CDR3 sequence is 19 residues long. As DNA, the CDR3 is TGTGCCAGCAGCCTCCCCGGGACTAGCGGGATCAGAAGGACCTACGAGCAGTACTTC. Translation: CASSLPGTSGIRRTYEQYF.

V gene TRBV9 combines with J gene TRBJ1-6; no firm D call. V was cut by 2 bases and J by 8 bases, with 11 bases left in between. CDR1 and CDR2 (germline): SGDLS, YYNGEE. The CDR3 covers 14 residues. The CDR3 is CASSVRGWDSPLHF. Written as DNA, the CDR3 is TGTGCCAGCAGCGTCCGGGGATGGGATTCACCCCTCCACTTT.